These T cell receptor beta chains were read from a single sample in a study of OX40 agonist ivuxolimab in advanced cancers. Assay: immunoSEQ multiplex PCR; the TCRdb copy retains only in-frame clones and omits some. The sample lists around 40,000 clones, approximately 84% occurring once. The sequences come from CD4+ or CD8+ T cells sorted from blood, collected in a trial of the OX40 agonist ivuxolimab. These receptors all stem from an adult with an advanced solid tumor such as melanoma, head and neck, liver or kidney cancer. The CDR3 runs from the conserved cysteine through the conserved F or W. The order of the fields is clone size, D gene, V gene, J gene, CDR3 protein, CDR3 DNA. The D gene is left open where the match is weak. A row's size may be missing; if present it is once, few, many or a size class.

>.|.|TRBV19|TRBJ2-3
CASSRISDTQYF
TGTGCCAGTAGTAGAATTTCCGATACGCAGTATTTT
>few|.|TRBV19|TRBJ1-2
CASSAGHYYGYTF
TGTGCCAGTAGTGCGGGACATTACTATGGCTACACCTTC
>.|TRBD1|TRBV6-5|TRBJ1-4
CASSLQGAGKLFF
TGTGCCAGCAGTCTCCAGGGGGCAGGAAAACTGTTTTTT
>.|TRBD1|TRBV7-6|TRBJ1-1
CASSTRQGARAFF
TGTGCCAGCAGCACCCGACAGGGGGCGAGAGCTTTCTTT
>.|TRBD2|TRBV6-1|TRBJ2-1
CASVLAGGYNEQFF
TGTGCCAGCGTATTAGCGGGAGGGTACAATGAGCAGTTCTTC
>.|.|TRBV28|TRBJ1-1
CASSFYGANTEAFF
TGTGCCAGCAGTTTTTACGGGGCGAACACTGAAGCTTTCTTT
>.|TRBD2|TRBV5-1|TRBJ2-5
CASSLWPSGNLGETQYF
TGCGCCAGCAGCTTGTGGCCTAGCGGTAATCTTGGAGAGACCCAGTACTTC
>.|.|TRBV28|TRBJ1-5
CASSSTLHGPQHF
TGTGCCAGCAGTTCGACCTTACATGGGCCCCAGCATTTT
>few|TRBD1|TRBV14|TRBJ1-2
CASSPNRGGYGYTF
TGTGCCAGCAGCCCGAACAGGGGCGGCTATGGCTACACCTTC
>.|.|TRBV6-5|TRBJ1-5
CASSIEGNQPQHF
TGTGCCAGCAGCATTGAGGGCAATCAGCCCCAGCATTTT
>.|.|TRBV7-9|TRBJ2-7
CASSLNNDGGLEQYF
TGTGCCAGCAGCTTAAATAACGATGGAGGGCTCGAGCAGTACTTC
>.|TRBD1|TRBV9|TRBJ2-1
CASSVTGVAYNEQFF
TGTGCCAGCAGCGTCACAGGGGTGGCGTACAATGAGCAGTTCTTC
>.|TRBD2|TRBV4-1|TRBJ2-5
CASSGPAKGGETQYF
TGCGCCAGCTCAGGGCCAGCGAAGGGAGGGGAGACCCAGTACTTC
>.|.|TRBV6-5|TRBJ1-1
CASSPLGGRAEAFF
TGTGCCAGCAGCCCACTGGGGGGTCGGGCTGAAGCTTTCTTT
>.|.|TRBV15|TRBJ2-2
CATSTANTGELFF
TGTGCCACCAGCACCGCAAACACCGGGGAGCTGTTTTTT
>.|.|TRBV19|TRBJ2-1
CASSREYRSSYNEQFF
TGTGCCAGTAGTCGAGAATATAGGAGCTCCTACAATGAGCAGTTCTTC
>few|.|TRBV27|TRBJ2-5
CASSSQGPGETQYF
TGTGCCAGCAGTTCCCAAGGCCCTGGGGAGACCCAGTACTTC
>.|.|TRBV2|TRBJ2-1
CATSRFSGVTNEQFF
TGTGCCACCAGCCGATTTTCAGGGGTGACAAATGAGCAGTTCTTC
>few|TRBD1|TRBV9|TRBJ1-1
CASSSRDSAYGVGNTEAFF
TGTGCCAGCAGCAGTCGGGACAGCGCCTATGGAGTGGGGAACACTGAAGCTTTCTTT
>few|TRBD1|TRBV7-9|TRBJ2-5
CASSLGGTGIQPKETQYF
TGTGCCAGCAGCTTAGGTGGGACAGGGATACAACCAAAGGAGACCCAGTACTTC
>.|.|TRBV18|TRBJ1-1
CASSPTQSEVAFF
TGTGCCAGCTCACCAACTCAAAGCGAGGTAGCTTTCTTT
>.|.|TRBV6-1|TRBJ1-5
CASSVPFQTQHF
TGTGCCAGCAGTGTTCCCTTCCAGACCCAGCATTTT
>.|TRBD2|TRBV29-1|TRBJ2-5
CSAGGLAETQYF
TGCAGCGCTGGGGGACTAGCGGAGACCCAGTACTTC
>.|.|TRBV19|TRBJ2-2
CASSSGRGHGELFF
TGTGCCAGTAGTTCGGGAAGGGGTCACGGGGAGCTGTTTTTT
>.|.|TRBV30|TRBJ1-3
CAWTRGNTIYF
TGTGCCTGGACGCGTGGAAACACCATATATTTT
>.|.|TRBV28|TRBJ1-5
CASKPGGGSSNQPQHF
TGTGCCAGCAAACCGGGTGGGGGAAGTAGCAATCAGCCCCAGCATTTT
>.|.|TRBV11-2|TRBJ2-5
CASSLSSKGVETQYF
TGTGCCAGCAGCCTAAGTAGTAAAGGTGTAGAGACCCAGTACTTC